Below, one T cell receptor beta chain is given with its context. The antigen is not known. It was with 60 Vbeta and 13 Jbeta primers that the PCR ran. Assay used: immunoSEQ multiplex PCR; TCRdb lists only in-frame clones, some missing. The sample has approximately 150,000 clones, around 80% seen once. These data come from a study of cytomegalovirus exposure and HLA in healthy donors. Notes on the study in general: Earlier findings revealed that most TCR beta V segments proved productive either about 87% or about 30% of the time. In vitro work confirmed that a few CMV-associated chains recognize CMV antigens. A later analysis found common viral pathogens apparently linked to several of the most significant clusters.

V gave up 5 bases and J gave up 10 bases; unmatched junction bases: 14. The CDR3 spans 14 residues. From germline, CDR1 is SQVTM and CDR2 ANQGSEA. The sequence was obtained from a man between 18 and 29 years old in good health and CMV-seropositive. The chain uses TRBV29-1 and TRBJ1-1, with 9 bases that match TRBD1. The sample comprised PBMCs. In nucleotides, the CDR3 is TGCAGCGTTCAACCTACAGGGGGCCGGAGTCGAGCTTTCTTT. Translated: CSVQPTGGRSRAFF.